This T cell receptor (beta chain) was observed in a study of blood T cells in healthy people across ages. Germline V gene data show CDR1 as SGHTA and CDR2 as FQGNSA. There are 15 residues in the CDR3. Trimming removed 5 bases at V and 2 bases at J, with 13 bases between. For the second PCR, which ran for 7 to 11 cycles, a sample-barcoded 5' primer and a J-beta primer mix were used. TCRdb analysed the 5' RACE reads with MiXCR anew, one entry per CDR3 protein. Among fewer than 950,000 distinct CDR3 sequences listed, roughly 35% were seen once. Extraction of total RNA produced a minimum of 6 micrograms from each sample. At least ten counts were recorded for this clonotype. Antigen unknown. Findings and limits, study-wide: Diversity was estimated from one million T cells, and these estimates were considered underestimates. What prevented conclusive comparison of naive and antigen-experienced cells was that PBMCs were unsorted. Naive CD4+ cells and diversity were both higher in long-lived donors than in aged donors.

This clonotype was obtained from a man aged 18 to 30 in good health. The sequenced material came from blood. The rearrangement joins TRBV7-2 to TRBJ2-1, with D possibly matching TRBD2 (7 bases). In DNA form, the CDR3 reads TGTGCCAGCAGCGGCGGGGGCAAGGCCTACAATGAGCAGTTCTTC. Translated: CASSGGGKAYNEQFF.